This T cell receptor beta chain emerged from a study of T cell responses to AZD1222 COVID-19 vaccine. Data came from immunoSEQ multiplex PCR; TCRdb stores just in-frame clones and leaves some out. Altogether about 94,000 clones are present, roughly 85% being singletons, with the ten largest covering roughly 5%. Germline V gene lookup returns CDR1 SGHTS and CDR2 YDEGEE. The CDR3 is 16 amino acids. V gave up 4 bases and J gave up 7 bases; unmatched junction bases: 11. Whole-study findings and limits: The sample set comprised mostly white British donors with more females, and clonal diversity was possibly underestimated.

This clone is a singleton in its sample. Its cognate antigen is unknown. The sequencing used peripheral blood, collected 28 days after the second AZD1222 dose. The rearrangement joins TRBV5-8 to TRBJ2-1; 10 bases match TRBD1. The TCR was taken from an adult who received the AZD1222 COVID-19 vaccine. The CDR3 nucleotides read TGTGCCAGCAGCCCGGGGGTCCGGACAGGGGGAAATGAGCAGTTCTTC. Its protein product is CASSPGVRTGGNEQFF.